Listed below are T cell receptor beta chains from one sample, sequenced in a study of blood T cell repertoires in COVID-19. Data came from immunoSEQ multiplex PCR; TCRdb stores just in-frame clones and leaves some out. This sample carries more than 150,000 clones, roughly 80% of them seen once, and the ten largest clones take roughly 6.8%. Sequenced input: peripheral blood. The origin of the receptors is a human donor in a cohort sampled during active COVID-19. Both conserved end residues are part of each CDR3. A D gene is named only where the DNA matches it firmly.

J: TRBJ2-2
D: TRBD2
V: TRBV19
DNA: TGTGCCAGTAGCCCTAGCGGGGGGGCCTACGTCGGGGAGCTGTTTTTT
CDR3: CASSPSGGAYVGELFF

J: TRBJ2-1
D: .
V: TRBV2
DNA: TGTGCCAGCAGGGGCGTGGAAACCTACAATGAGCAGTTCTTC
CDR3: CASRGVETYNEQFF

J: TRBJ2-5
D: .
V: TRBV5-6
DNA: TGTGCCAGCAGCTTCACGTCCGGGGGACAGTTGGCCCAGTACTTC
CDR3: CASSFTSGGQLAQYF

J: TRBJ1-6
D: .
V: TRBV4-1
DNA: TGCGCCAGCAGCCAAACCACAAAAGGGACAAGGAGCTCCTATAATTCACCCCTCCACTTT
CDR3: CASSQTTKGTRSSYNSPLHF

J: TRBJ1-4
D: .
V: TRBV6-5
DNA: TGTGCCAGTGCACCGGAGGTGACTAATGAAAAACTGTTTTTT
CDR3: CASAPEVTNEKLFF

J: TRBJ2-7
D: TRBD1
V: TRBV19
DNA: TGTGCCAGTAGTCCCGAACCGGGACAGGGTTTCGACGAGCAGTACTTC
CDR3: CASSPEPGQGFDEQYF

J: TRBJ2-7
D: TRBD1
V: TRBV11-1
DNA: TGTGCCAGCAGCTCGACAGGGTCCTACGAGCAGTACTTC
CDR3: CASSSTGSYEQYF

J: TRBJ2-7
D: TRBD2
V: TRBV19
DNA: TGTGCCAGTAGTACCTCCGGGGGGAGCTCCTACGAGCAGTACTTC
CDR3: CASSTSGGSSYEQYF

J: TRBJ1-3
D: .
V: TRBV3-1/TRBV3-2
DNA: TGTGCCAGCAGCCAAGATCGTCGAGCAGGCCTCCCCTCCTCTGGAAACACCATATATTTT
CDR3: CASSQDRRAGLPSSGNTIYF

J: TRBJ2-2
D: TRBD1
V: TRBV9
DNA: TGTGCCAGCAGCGTAGAGGCAGGGGGCACCGGGGAGCTGTTTTTT
CDR3: CASSVEAGGTGELFF